The 31 T cell receptor beta chains reported below all come from one sample, sequenced in a study of cytomegalovirus exposure and HLA in healthy donors. Primers included in the PCR were 60 Vbeta and 13 Jbeta primers. Profiling relied on immunoSEQ multiplex PCR, and the TCRdb table lists in-frame clones only, not all of them. In all, the sample yields 100,000 to 150,000 clones. Sequencing used PBMCs. The receptors come from a man between 25 and 39 years old in good health and CMV-seronegative.

The V call is TRBV5-4, the J call TRBJ2-7; possible D gene TRBD2, 6 bases. Germline V gives CDR1 SGHNT, CDR2 YYREEE (reference sequence). V lost 0 bases and J lost 4, with 14 bases in between. The CDR3 runs 15 residues. CDR3 nucleotides: TGTGCCAGCAGCTTGGCCGAGGGAGGTGGGTACGAGCAGTACTTC. It is translated as CASSLAEGGGYEQYF.

The J gene is TRBJ2-1, the V gene TRBV19; 12 nucleotides align to TRBD2. The CDR3 has 15 residues. V lost 6 bases, J lost 7 bases, and 7 bases stayed unmatched. Germline V lookup: CDR1 LNHDA, CDR2 SQIVND (reference sequence). The CDR3 sequence: CASSLTSGRGNEQFF. The DNA of the CDR3 is TGTGCCAGTAGCCTGACTAGCGGGAGAGGTAATGAGCAGTTCTTC.

This chain links TRBV19 with TRBJ1-6; 7 bases map to TRBD1. V shed 3 bases, J shed 10 bases, and the junction held 6 bases outside the gene matches. Germline assignment: CDR1 LNHDA and CDR2 SQIVND (reference sequence). This CDR3 contains 14 residues. CDR3 sequence: CASSMWTGESPLHF. The CDR3 coding sequence is TGTGCCAGTAGTATGTGGACAGGCGAATCACCCCTCCACTTT.

J is TRBJ2-7 and V is TRBV2; D ambiguous. Germline V gene sequence: CDR1 SNHLY, CDR2 FYNNEI. V lost 3 bases and J 4 bases, leaving 4 bases between the germline ends. The CDR3 runs 11 residues. CDR3 in amino acids: CASSDSYEQYF. As DNA, the CDR3 is TGTGCCAGCAGTGACAGTTACGAGCAGTACTTC. Based on the CDR3 plus reference TRBV2 and TRBJ2-7, the full variable domain is EPEVTQTPSHQVTQMGQEVILRCVPISNHLYFYWYRQILGQKVEFLVSFYNNEISEKSEIFDDQFSVERPDGSNFTLKIRSTKLEDSAMYFCASSDSYEQYFGPGTRLTVT.

The J gene is TRBJ2-7, the V gene TRBV21-1; the table's D gene call, TRBD1, was not cross checked with the DNA. TRBV21-1 is described as a pseudogene. This CDR3 spans 14 amino acids. The CDR3 reads CASSISRHGYEQYF. CDR3 DNA: TGTGCCAGCAGCATCAGCAGACATGGCTACGAGCAGTACTTC.

V and J are TRBV9 and TRBJ2-2, with TRBD2 as a possible D gene (5 bases). Looked up from germline, CDR1 is SGDLS and CDR2 is YYNGEE. The CDR3 is made up of 16 amino acids. The V end lost 0 bases, the J end lost 3 bases, and 12 bases lay between the germline ends. The CDR3: CASSVDGESDTGELFF. CDR3 coding DNA: TGTGCCAGCAGCGTAGACGGGGAGAGTGACACCGGGGAGCTGTTTTTT.

The V call is TRBV6-1, the J call TRBJ2-3; 7 positions match TRBD2. This CDR3 region has 12 residues. The V gene end was trimmed by 5 bases and the J gene end by 11 bases; junction bases not matched to a gene: 7. CDR1 is MNHNS, CDR2 SASEGT, per germline. CDR3 amino acids: CASSPSGMKQYF. CDR3 nucleotide sequence: TGTGCCAGCAGTCCTAGCGGCATGAAGCAGTATTTT.

The CDR3 reads CASSRASTDTQYF. The DNA for the CDR3 is TGTGCCAGTAGTCGCGCTAGCACAGATACGCAGTATTTT. The chain employs TRBV19 and TRBJ2-3; D is unclear. The CDR3 extends over 13 amino acids. Deletions cut 5 bases from V and 0 bases from J, with 6 bases between. CDR1 and CDR2 (germline): LNHDA, SQIVND (reference sequence).

The rearrangement joins TRBV7-8 to TRBJ1-5; a weak D match, TRBD1 (6 bases). The V gene lost 4 bases and the J gene lost 4 bases, with 14 bases spanning the gap. The CDR3 loop spans 15 amino acids. Germline V gene lookup returns CDR1 SGHVS and CDR2 FQNEAQ. CDR3 protein: CASSWGRGRNQPQHF. In nucleotides, the CDR3 is TGTGCCAGCAGCTGGGGGCGAGGGCGGAATCAGCCCCAGCATTTT.

The genes are TRBV5-5 and TRBJ1-2; 7 bases match TRBD1. Germline CDR1 reads SGHKS; CDR2 reads YYEKEE (reference sequence). This CDR3 comprises 14 residues. Trimming at V came to 4 bases and at J to 4 bases, leaving 7 bases not matched to a gene. Here the CDR3 DNA reads TGTGCCAGCAGCGGGACAGTGGTATCCTATGGCTACACCTTC. It yields the protein CASSGTVVSYGYTF.

The chain uses TRBV27 and TRBJ2-4, with D perhaps TRBD1 (6 bases). The ends were cut back, 2 bases at V and 8 bases at J, with 13 bases in the middle. Germline V gene lookup returns CDR1 MNHEY and CDR2 SMNVEV (reference sequence). The CDR3 contains 14 residues. The CDR3 protein is CASSLGSRGDIQYF. The CDR3 coding sequence is TGTGCCAGCAGTTTAGGCAGCAGGGGCGACATTCAGTACTTC.

The V gene is TRBV4-3, the J gene TRBJ1-1; 10 bases line up with TRBD1. This CDR3 region has 18 residues. Germline V gene data show CDR1 as LGHNA and CDR2 as YSLEER. J gave up 3 bases and V 1 base, and 11 bases lay outside the gene matches. The CDR3 coding sequence is TGCGCCAGCAGCCAAGGAGACGGGACAGGGGTCTGGGACACTGAAGCTTTCTTT. It specifies CASSQGDGTGVWDTEAFF.

The chain recombines TRBV5-6 with TRBJ1-5, with 8 bases fitting TRBD1. V dropped 0 bases and J dropped 7; count of bases not matched to a gene: 0. This CDR3 is built from 13 residues. Germline-derived CDR1 and CDR2 are SGHDT and YYEEEE. CDR3 nucleotides: TGTGCCAGCAGCTTGGCAGGGGGCCAGCCCCAGCATTTT. This translates into CASSLAGGQPQHF.

The chain recombines TRBV4-3 with TRBJ2-7, with D perhaps TRBD2 (6 bases). This CDR3 spans 15 amino acids. Germline-derived CDR1 and CDR2 are LGHNA and YSLEER. The V gene lost 1 base and the J gene lost 2 bases, with 12 bases spanning the gap. The CDR3 loop reads CASSQAGGAAYEQYF. CDR3 DNA sequence: TGCGCCAGCAGCCAAGCCGGAGGGGCAGCCTACGAGCAGTACTTC.

V and J are TRBV4-1 and TRBJ2-7, with 8 bases that match TRBD2. This CDR3 contains 15 residues. Germline V lookup: CDR1 MGHRA, CDR2 YSYEKL. V was pared by 3 bases and J by 3 bases, with 7 bases of the junction left unmatched. The CDR3 region is CASSHAGLADYEQYF. The DNA for the CDR3 is TGCGCCAGCAGCCATGCCGGACTAGCAGACTACGAGCAGTACTTC.

The J gene is TRBJ1-2, the V gene TRBV18, with D tentatively TRBD1 (5 bases). The CDR3 is made up of 13 amino acids. Trimming stripped 4 bases from V and 6 bases from J, with 12 bases between. Germline V CDR1 and CDR2: KGHSH, LQKENI. The CDR3 reads CASSLGASDGYTF. CDR3 nucleotide sequence: TGTGCCAGCTCACTAGGGGCTTCGGATGGCTACACCTTC. The full variable domain, completed using reference TRBV18 and TRBJ1-2, is NAGVMQNPRHLVRRRGQEARLRCSPMKGHSHVYWYRQLPEEGLKFMVYLQKENIIDESGMPKERFSAEFPKEGPSILRIQQVVRGDSAAYFCASSLGASDGYTFGSGTRLTVV.

The gene calls are TRBV21-1 and TRBJ2-7; TRBD2 is the table's D call, not checked against the DNA. TRBV21-1 constitutes a pseudogene. The length of the CDR3 is 17 residues. CDR3 residues: CASSNSRGAGEVYEQYF. The CDR3, as DNA: TGTGCCAGCAGCAATTCACGCGGAGCGGGAGAGGTCTACGAGCAGTACTTC.

The rearrangement uses TRBV27 and TRBJ1-1; 11 bases agree with TRBD1. The germline V gene encodes CDR1 MNHEY and CDR2 SMNVEV (reference sequence). J gave up 2 bases and V 4 bases, and 6 bases lay outside the gene matches. This CDR3 spans 16 amino acids. CDR3 sequence: CASSSRGTGGNTEAFF. CDR3 in DNA: TGTGCCAGCAGTTCTCGAGGGACAGGGGGAAACACTGAAGCTTTCTTT.

The rearrangement uses TRBV12-5 and TRBJ2-1; TRBD2 agrees at 8 bases. Germline V gives CDR1 LGHNT, CDR2 FRNRAP. The ends lost 4 bases at V and 8 bases at J; junction bases unmatched: 7. This CDR3 contains 14 residues. The CDR3 bases are TGTGCTAGTGGTTCCCCCCTAGCGGGCGATGAGCAGTTCTTC. Its protein is CASGSPLAGDEQFF.

The V gene is TRBV10-3, the J gene TRBJ2-7, with 10 positions matching TRBD2. V lost 11 bases and J lost 5; bases outside the gene matches: 6. The CDR3 sequence is 12 residues long. Germline V CDR1 and CDR2: ENHRY, SYGVKD. CDR3 in DNA: TGTGCCTCTGGACTAGCGGTCGACGAGCAGTACTTC. This gives the protein CASGLAVDEQYF.

The CDR3 region is CASSSGDTEAFF. The CDR3 DNA follows: TGTGCCAGCAGCTCGGGGGACACTGAAGCTTTCTTT. The chain couples TRBV28 to TRBJ1-1; D possibly corresponds to TRBD1 (5 bases). This CDR3 has 12 amino acids. Germline assignment: CDR1 MDHEN and CDR2 SYDVKM. The V end was cut by 6 bases, the J end by 3 bases, with 8 bases between.

The rearrangement uses TRBV10-1 and TRBJ2-7; the D is unclear. CDR3 length equals 13 residues. Germline assignment: CDR1 WNHNN and CDR2 SYGVQD (reference sequence). The V end was cut by 1 base, the J end by 2 bases, with 6 bases between. In nucleotides, the CDR3 is TGCGCCAGCAGTGAGTATCCCGCCTACGAGCAGTACTTC. Its translation: CASSEYPAYEQYF.

This chain connects TRBV5-6 to TRBJ2-1; 9 bases map to TRBD2. V gave up 4 bases and J gave up 3 bases; unmatched junction bases: 5. This CDR3 spans 15 amino acids. Germline-derived CDR1 and CDR2 are SGHDT and YYEEEE. CDR3 sequence reads: CASSRGRDNYNEQFF. The CDR3 bases are TGTGCCAGCAGCCGCGGGAGGGACAACTACAATGAGCAGTTCTTC.

CDR3 amino acids: CASSSPADTQYF. The DNA of the CDR3 is TGCGCCAGCAGTTCCCCCGCAGATACGCAGTATTTT. This chain connects TRBV5-1 to TRBJ2-3; D is unclear. The germline V gene encodes CDR1 SGHRS and CDR2 YFSETQ. This CDR3 region has 12 residues. The V end lost 5 bases, the J end lost 4 bases, and 8 bases lay between the germline ends.

The chain uses TRBV4-2 and TRBJ2-1, with 10 bases fitting TRBD2. Trimming removed 0 bases from V and 8 bases from J; junction bases left unmatched: 10. The CDR3 covers 17 residues. Germline CDR1 is LGHNA and CDR2 is YNFKEQ. This CDR3 is CASSQEPSGRAADEQFF. The CDR3 coding sequence is TGTGCCAGCAGCCAAGAGCCTAGCGGGAGAGCGGCCGATGAGCAGTTCTTC.

The chain uses TRBV10-1 and TRBJ2-3; perhaps TRBD1 as D (6 bases). Looked up from germline, CDR1 is WNHNN and CDR2 is SYGVQD (reference sequence). CDR3 size: 14 residues. The ends were cut back, 1 base at V and 6 bases at J, with 11 bases in the middle. CDR3 region: CASSEWAGADTQYF. The CDR3 region has the DNA TGCGCCAGCAGTGAGTGGGCAGGGGCCGATACGCAGTATTTT.

CDR3 residues: CAWSVREGALYSNQPQHF. CDR3 nucleotide sequence: TGTGCCTGGAGTGTACGAGAGGGGGCCCTATATAGCAATCAGCCCCAGCATTTT. The rearrangement uses TRBV30 and TRBJ1-5, with 7 bases that match TRBD1. This CDR3 comprises 18 residues. Germline assignment: CDR1 GTSNPN and CDR2 SVGIG (reference sequence). J gave up 0 bases and V 0 bases, and 11 bases lay outside the gene matches.

The chain recombines TRBV7-3 with TRBJ1-1; D possibly corresponds to TRBD1 (5 bases). From germline, CDR1 is SGHTA and CDR2 FQGTGA. V dropped 8 bases and J dropped 3 bases, with 22 bases sitting between them. The CDR3 consists of 16 residues. For the CDR3, the DNA is TGTGCCAGCGGCTCCTTGATAGTGGGGGGGGACACTGAAGCTTTCTTT. Translating it yields CASGSLIVGGDTEAFF.

The chain recombines TRBV2 with TRBJ1-6; D unclear. This CDR3 spans 13 amino acids. Germline loops: CDR1 SNHLY, CDR2 FYNNEI. The V end was cut by 5 bases, the J end by 7 bases, with 9 bases between. CDR3: CASSPSNNSPLHF. The DNA of the CDR3 is TGTGCCAGCAGTCCCAGTAACAATTCACCCCTCCACTTT. Variable domain in full (rest from reference TRBV2 and TRBJ1-6): EPEVTQTPSHQVTQMGQEVILRCVPISNHLYFYWYRQILGQKVEFLVSFYNNEISEKSEIFDDQFSVERPDGSNFTLKIRSTKLEDSAMYFCASSPSNNSPLHFGNGTRLTVT.

The chain carries TRBV19 and TRBJ2-1; TRBD1 might be the D (7 bases). The ends were cut back, 7 bases at V and 0 bases at J, with 13 bases in the middle. In germline, CDR1 is LNHDA, CDR2 SQIVND (reference sequence). This CDR3 comprises 15 residues. DNA of the CDR3: TGTGCCAGTAAGGCGGGACAGTCCTCCTACAATGAGCAGTTCTTC. Its translation: CASKAGQSSYNEQFF.

The V and J genes are TRBV27 and TRBJ2-1; 12 bases are shared with TRBD2. Germline CDR1 is MNHEY and CDR2 is SMNVEV (reference sequence). The J segment lost 7 bases and the V segment lost 2 bases, leaving 9 bases of the junction unmatched. CDR3 length: 17 residues. As DNA, the CDR3 is TGTGCCAGCAGTTTACTGGCTAGCGGGAGGGCCAGGAATGAGCAGTTCTTC. It specifies CASSLLASGRARNEQFF.